A single sample gave rise to the 27 T cell receptor beta chains below, sequenced in a study of shared clonotypes between healthy human individuals (dated by TCRdb to the early 2020s). For the CD8 naive samples, CD45RO-negative cells were positively selected for CCR7, yielding a CD45RA+CCR7+ population from which TemRA cells were excluded. Library method: the immunoSEQ multiplex PCR assay. TCRdb mirrors the immuneACCESS table, restricted to in-frame sequences. Some clones are absent from its copies; in checked studies, under half trace to an unresolved V gene, and the reason for the others is unknown. This sample comprises approximately 840,000 clones, roughly 96% of them detected only once. The ten largest clonotypes hold about 0.22% of the sample. The sequenced material came from naive CD8+ T cells sorted from blood. In the paper's terms, the cell subset or site label means: CD45RA+CCR7+. Every receptor here comes from a man aged 25-40 years in good health.

The chain uses TRBV7-2 and TRBJ2-7, with D tentatively TRBD1 (6 bases). Germline CDR1 reads SGHTA; CDR2 reads FQGNSA. V was clipped by 5 bases and J by 3 bases, with 20 bases between them. This CDR3 contains 16 residues. In nucleotides, the CDR3 is TGTGCCAGCAGCCCAGAATCCTCTAGGGGACACTACGAGCAGTACTTC. Its translation: CASSPESSRGHYEQYF.

The chain links TRBV4-1 to TRBJ2-5; a possible D gene is TRBD1 (5 bases). Trimming removed 1 base from V and 5 bases from J, with 11 bases in between. Germline CDR1 is MGHRA and CDR2 is YSYEKL. The CDR3 totals 14 residues. The CDR3 nucleotides are TGCGCCAGCAGCCAAGTCGGAAGGGGCGAGACCCAGTACTTC. As protein: CASSQVGRGETQYF.

V and J are TRBV4-1 and TRBJ2-7, with D maybe TRBD1 (6 bases). This CDR3 has 15 residues. V was trimmed by 3 bases and J by 4 bases, leaving 16 bases between them. Germline assignment: CDR1 MGHRA and CDR2 YSYEKL. The CDR3 sequence is CASSHSGTSKYEQYF. CDR3 in DNA: TGCGCCAGCAGCCATTCCGGGACATCGAAGTACGAGCAGTACTTC.

The chain employs TRBV7-9 and TRBJ2-2; tentatively, D is TRBD1 (5 bases). CDR3 size: 15 residues. The V end lost 1 base, the J end lost 7 bases, and 13 bases lay between the germline ends. The V gene's germline CDR1 is SEHNR and CDR2 FQNEAQ (reference sequence). This chain's CDR3 is CASSLGYGASGELFF. The CDR3 region has the DNA TGTGCCAGCAGCTTAGGATATGGGGCGAGCGGGGAGCTGTTTTTT. The complete variable domain, with remaining parts taken from reference TRBV7-9 and TRBJ2-2, reads DTGVSQNPRHKITKRGQNVTFRCDPISEHNRLYWYRQTLGQGPEFLTYFQNEAQLEKSRLLSDRFSAERPKGSFSTLEIQRTEQGDSAMYLCASSLGYGASGELFFGEGSRLTVL.

Turning to this clone: Within the sample, other DNA sequences also encode this same CDR3. J is TRBJ2-7 and V is TRBV9; D gene uncertain. The germline V gene has CDR1 SGDLS and CDR2 YYNGEE. This CDR3 comprises 14 residues. Between the trimmed V and J ends, which lost 0 bases and 1 base, there was a span of 8 bases. The chain's CDR3 is CASSVGGVSYEQYF. For the CDR3, the DNA is TGTGCCAGCAGCGTAGGAGGAGTTTCCTACGAGCAGTACTTC.

The chain recombines TRBV19 with TRBJ1-1; D is perhaps TRBD1 (6 bases). The CDR3 has 15 amino acids. Germline assignment: CDR1 LNHDA and CDR2 SQIVND (reference sequence). Trimming pared 6 bases from V and 0 bases from J, leaving 14 bases between. CDR3 amino acids: CASSHRTVMNTEAFF. DNA of the CDR3: TGTGCCAGTAGCCACCGGACAGTTATGAACACTGAAGCTTTCTTT.

V is TRBV5-6 and J is TRBJ2-1, with D possibly matching TRBD2 (6 bases). Trimming took off 1 base at V and 7 bases at J, with 18 bases between the two ends. This CDR3 has 16 amino acids. Germline values: CDR1 SGHDT, CDR2 YYEEEE. CDR3: CASSLFVGEVSNEQFF. The DNA of the CDR3 is TGTGCCAGCAGCTTGTTTGTGGGGGAGGTCAGTAATGAGCAGTTCTTC.

The chain couples TRBV11-3 to TRBJ2-2; a weak D match, TRBD2 (6 bases). Trimming removed 5 bases at V and 5 bases at J, with 18 bases between. This CDR3 comprises 16 residues. Per the germline V gene, CDR1 is SGHNT and CDR2 is YENEEA. CDR3 in DNA: TGTGCCAGCAGCAAATGGGTAGCGGACGAGACCGGGGAGCTGTTTTTT. Amino acids: CASSKWVADETGELFF. The variable domain in full, with the rest retrieved from reference TRBV11-3 and TRBJ2-2, is EAGVVQSPRYKIIEKKQPVAFWCNPISGHNTLYWYLQNLGQGPELLIRYENEEAVDDSQLPKDRFSAERLKGVDSTLKIQPAELGDSAVYLCASSKWVADETGELFFGEGSRLTVL.

This chain uses TRBV11-2 with TRBJ2-7, with 9 nucleotides matching TRBD1. CDR3 length: 17 residues. Losses at the gene ends were 5 bases for V and 1 base for J; bases not matched to a gene: 12. The germline CDR1 and CDR2 sequences are SGHAT and FQNNGV. The CDR3 reads CASSDHPQGARSYEQYF. The CDR3 nucleotides are TGTGCCAGCAGCGACCACCCACAGGGGGCGCGTTCCTACGAGCAGTACTTC.

This chain joins TRBV5-1 and TRBJ2-3; 8 bases fit TRBD2. This CDR3 comprises 16 residues. Trimming removed 5 bases from V and 0 bases from J; junction bases left unmatched: 8. The germline V gene has CDR1 SGHRS and CDR2 YFSETQ. The CDR3 loop reads CASSPGGVPSTDTQYF. CDR3 nucleotide sequence: TGCGCCAGCAGTCCGGGAGGGGTCCCTAGCACAGATACGCAGTATTTT.

V and J are TRBV29-1 and TRBJ1-2, with D hard to call. Trimming took 4 bases from V and 0 from J, leaving 3 bases between them. Germline V gives CDR1 SQVTM, CDR2 ANQGSEA. The CDR3 totals 11 residues. The CDR3: CSVVTNYGYTF. In nucleotides, the CDR3 is TGCAGCGTTGTCACTAACTATGGCTACACCTTC.

The chain joins TRBV6-5 to TRBJ2-5, with no clear D. This CDR3 region has 10 residues. Germline loops: CDR1 MNHEY, CDR2 SVGAGI. With 9 bases removed from V and 7 bases from J, the gap between germline ends came to 9 bases. CDR3 amino acids: CASGRVTQYF. In DNA form, the CDR3 reads TGTGCCAGTGGCCGGGTGACCCAGTACTTC.

The chain combines TRBV6-5 with TRBJ2-7; TRBD2 aligns across 10 bases. Unmatched junction bases numbered 3, after V lost 5 bases and J lost 2 bases. Germline assignment: CDR1 MNHEY and CDR2 SVGAGI. The CDR3 has 14 amino acids. CDR3 residues: CASSLAGETYEQYF. Written as DNA, the CDR3 is TGTGCCAGCAGTCTAGCGGGGGAGACCTACGAGCAGTACTTC.

The V gene is TRBV13, the J gene TRBJ2-7; 9 bases are a match to TRBD1. Germline CDR1 is PRHDT and CDR2 is FYEKMQ (reference sequence). The CDR3 is made up of 15 amino acids. The ends lost 5 bases at V and 3 bases at J; junction bases unmatched: 8. DNA for the CDR3: TGTGCCAGCAGCCTCAAGGGACAGGGATTCTACGAGCAGTACTTC. As protein: CASSLKGQGFYEQYF.

V usage is TRBV2 and J usage is TRBJ2-5; D ambiguous. The CDR3 runs to 11 residues. CDR1 and CDR2 from the germline V gene are SNHLY and FYNNEI. Here the CDR3 reads CATNQKETQYF. The CDR3 coding sequence is TGTGCTACCAACCAAAAAGAGACCCAGTACTTC.

The genes are TRBV19 and TRBJ2-4; TRBD1 or TRBD2 may be the D gene (6 bases each). The CDR3 length is 14 residues. Trimming took 4 bases from V and 9 from J, leaving 16 bases between them. Germline assignment: CDR1 LNHDA and CDR2 SQIVND (reference sequence). Here the CDR3 DNA reads TGTGCCAGTAGTACCCAGACAGGAGGGGCCATTCAGTACTTC. Its translation is CASSTQTGGAIQYF.

This clone showed up just a few times. Other DNA sequences in the same sample also yield this CDR3. The DNA for the CDR3 is TGTGCCAGCAGTTTGAATGGAGATGAGCAGTTCTTC. This sequence encodes CASSLNGDEQFF. The genes are TRBV27 and TRBJ2-1; D gene unclear. The CDR3 loop spans 12 amino acids. Trimming took off 3 bases at V and 8 bases at J, with 8 bases between the two ends. From germline, CDR1 is MNHEY and CDR2 SMNVEV (reference sequence).

The V call is TRBV4-3, the J call TRBJ2-1; 11 nucleotides align to TRBD2. Germline CDR1 LGHNA, CDR2 YSLEER. There are 17 residues in the CDR3. V shed 0 bases and J 6 bases; nucleotides not matched to a gene: 7. CDR3 sequence: CASSQDPASGRSNEQFF. The CDR3, as DNA: TGCGCCAGCAGCCAAGATCCTGCTAGCGGGAGGTCCAATGAGCAGTTCTTC.

The rearrangement uses TRBV7-6 and TRBJ2-6; TRBD1 matches at 12 bases. Trimming removed 5 bases from V and 4 bases from J; junction bases left unmatched: 12. From germline, CDR1 is SGHVS and CDR2 FNYEAQ. This CDR3 has 19 amino acids. The CDR3 DNA reads TGTGCCAGCAGCGCCCGCCGGGACAGGGGGCGGTCCGGGGCCAACGTCCTGACTTTC. It translates to CASSARRDRGRSGANVLTF. The variable domain in full, completed from reference TRBV7-6 and TRBJ2-6, reads GAGVSQSPRYKVTKRGQDVALRCDPISGHVSLYWYRQALGQGPEFLTYFNYEAQQDKSGLPNDRFSAERPEGSISTLTIQRTEQRDSAMYRCASSARRDRGRSGANVLTFGAGSRLTVL.

This chain links TRBV11-2 with TRBJ2-3; possible D gene TRBD2, 5 bases. V lost 5 bases, J lost 0 bases, and 12 bases lay in between. The CDR3 covers 15 residues. Germline V lookup: CDR1 SGHAT, CDR2 FQNNGV. CDR3 in DNA: TGTGCCAGCAGCCCCGGACGGGGTAGCACAGATACGCAGTATTTT. Protein product: CASSPGRGSTDTQYF.

Here the CDR3 DNA reads TGTGCCAGTAAGTCGGCAAGCTACACCTTC. As protein: CASKSASYTF. The chain is built from TRBV19 and TRBJ1-2; no reliable D call. Germline V lookup: CDR1 LNHDA, CDR2 SQIVND (reference sequence). The V end was cut by 7 bases, the J end by 9 bases, with 9 bases between. The CDR3 loop spans 10 amino acids.

V gene TRBV7-2 combines with J gene TRBJ2-7, with 8 nucleotides matching TRBD1. This CDR3 spans 15 amino acids. Per germline, CDR1 SGHTA and CDR2 FQGNSA. V shed 5 bases and J 4 bases; nucleotides not matched to a gene: 10. CDR3 sequence reads: CASSLLDRAIYEQYF. Written as DNA, the CDR3 is TGTGCCAGCAGCCTCCTGGACAGGGCGATATACGAGCAGTACTTC.

J is TRBJ2-7 and V is TRBV6-5, with D possibly matching TRBD2 (6 bases). This CDR3 spans 16 amino acids. The V gene's germline CDR1 is MNHEY and CDR2 SVGAGI. Trimming took off 2 bases at V and 2 bases at J, with 16 bases between the two ends. The CDR3 reads CASSYGGKFQAYEQYF. Written as DNA, the CDR3 is TGTGCCAGCAGTTACGGGGGGAAATTTCAAGCCTACGAGCAGTACTTC.

This sequence joins TRBV11-2 and TRBJ2-2, with 11 bases fitting TRBD1. Trimming cost V 6 bases and J 7 bases; bases outside gene matches: 16. Germline V gene lookup returns CDR1 SGHAT and CDR2 FQNNGV. This CDR3 contains 18 residues. CDR3 DNA sequence: TGTGCCAGCAGTCCCGAGGGTACGGGACAGGGGGTCATCGGGGAGCTGTTTTTT. Protein product: CASSPEGTGQGVIGELFF.

The chain uses TRBV5-1 and TRBJ2-7, with 7 positions matching TRBD2. V lost 7 bases and J lost 3; bases outside the gene matches: 10. CDR1 is SGHRS and CDR2 is YFSETQ in the germline V gene. The CDR3 loop spans 14 amino acids. CDR3 region: CASASVGGSYEQYF. The DNA of the CDR3 is TGCGCCAGCGCGTCCGTCGGCGGGAGCTACGAGCAGTACTTC.

Notes on this clone: Different DNA sequences within this sample yield the same CDR3. The chain has TRBV30 and TRBJ2-7; D call uncertain. The CDR3 loop spans 11 amino acids. Germline lookup yields CDR1 GTSNPN and CDR2 SVGIG (reference sequence). With 1 base removed from V and 1 base from J, the gap between germline ends came to 2 bases. The CDR3 sequence is CAWSGSYEQYF. CDR3 nucleotide sequence: TGTGCCTGGAGTGGTTCCTACGAGCAGTACTTC.

The rearrangement joins TRBV7-9 to TRBJ2-1; 12 bases match TRBD2. The CDR3 loop spans 17 amino acids. Per germline, CDR1 SEHNR and CDR2 FQNEAQ (reference sequence). The ends lost 1 base at V and 4 bases at J; junction bases unmatched: 5. Here the CDR3 DNA reads TGTGCCAGCAGCTTAGGACTAGCGGGAGATTTATACAATGAGCAGTTCTTC. Its protein product is CASSLGLAGDLYNEQFF.